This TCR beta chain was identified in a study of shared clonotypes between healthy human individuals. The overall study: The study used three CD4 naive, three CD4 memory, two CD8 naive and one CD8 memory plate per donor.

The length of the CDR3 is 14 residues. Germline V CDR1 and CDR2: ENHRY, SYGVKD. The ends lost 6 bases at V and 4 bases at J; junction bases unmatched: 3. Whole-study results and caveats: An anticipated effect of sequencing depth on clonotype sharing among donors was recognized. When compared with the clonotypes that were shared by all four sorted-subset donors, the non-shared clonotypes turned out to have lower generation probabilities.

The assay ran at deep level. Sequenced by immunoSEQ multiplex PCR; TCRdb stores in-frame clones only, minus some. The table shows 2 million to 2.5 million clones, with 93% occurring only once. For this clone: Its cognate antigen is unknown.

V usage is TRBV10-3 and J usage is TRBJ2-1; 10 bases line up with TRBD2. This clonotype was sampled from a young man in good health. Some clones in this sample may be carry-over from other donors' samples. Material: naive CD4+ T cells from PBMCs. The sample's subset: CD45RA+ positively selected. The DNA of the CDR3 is TGTGCCATCAGCAGGACTAGCGGATACAATGAGCAGTTCTTC. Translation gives CAISRTSGYNEQFF.